This T cell receptor (beta chain) appears in the sequencing data of a study of cytomegalovirus exposure and HLA in healthy donors. Study-level background: Approximately 180 million T cells yielded 90 million to 130 million unique TCR beta sequences in earlier analysis. General observations from the study: Differences between HLA loci emerged in a later analysis of TCR association rates, with DRB1 most and HLA-C fewest. A later analysis linked a missense variant in DCLRE1C to the trimming of TCR beta V and J genes.

This CDR3 has 15 residues. In germline, CDR1 is MDHEN, CDR2 SYDVKM. Deletions cut 4 bases from V and 0 bases from J, with 10 bases between. The PCR ran on 60 Vbeta and 13 Jbeta primers. Using immunoSEQ multiplex PCR, the repertoire was profiled, and TCRdb retains in-frame clones only, with some absent. The top ten hold around 2% of the sample, which has around 200,000 clones, roughly 79% seen once. A word on this clone: The antigen remains unidentified.

The specimen was PBMCs. This clonotype originated in a young man in good health and CMV-seronegative. This chain connects TRBV28 to TRBJ2-1, with D perhaps matching TRBD2 (5 bases). The CDR3: CASSSVASSYNEQFF. CDR3 nucleotides: TGTGCCAGCAGTTCGGTAGCGAGCTCCTACAATGAGCAGTTCTTC.